This is a list of T cell receptor beta chains from one sample in a study of blood T cell repertoires in COVID-19. Measured with immunoSEQ multiplex PCR; TCRdb has only the in-frame clones, and not every one. The repertoire holds 150,000 to 200,000 clones, with approximately 90% as singletons. Sequencing was done on a sample of peripheral blood. These receptors all stem from a man aged 18-30 years with acute or convalescent COVID-19. CDR3s include the opening cysteine and the closing phenylalanine or tryptophan. Each record gives: clone size, J gene, D gene, V gene, CDR3 protein, CDR3 DNA. A D gene is named only where the DNA matches it firmly. Not every row has a clone size; where given, it reads once, few, many or a size class.

clone_size: .; j_call: TRBJ1-1; d_call: TRBD1; v_call: TRBV19; cdr3_aa: CASSPTSGGLRGTEAFF; cdr3_nt: TGTGCCAGTAGTCCCACATCAGGGGGCCTGAGGGGCACTGAAGCTTTCTTT
clone_size: .; j_call: TRBJ2-1; d_call: .; v_call: TRBV19; cdr3_aa: CASSRAGLGEQFF; cdr3_nt: TGTGCCAGTAGTAGGGCGGGTTTGGGTGAGCAGTTCTTC
clone_size: .; j_call: TRBJ2-7; d_call: TRBD1; v_call: TRBV27; cdr3_aa: CASAQGDRPRYEQYF; cdr3_nt: TGTGCCAGCGCCCAAGGGGACAGGCCGCGCTACGAGCAGTACTTC
clone_size: .; j_call: TRBJ1-2; d_call: .; v_call: TRBV3-1/TRBV3-2; cdr3_aa: CASSPITSGYGYTF; cdr3_nt: TGTGCCAGCAGCCCCATAACATCAGGGTATGGCTACACCTTC
clone_size: .; j_call: TRBJ1-2; d_call: .; v_call: TRBV12-3/TRBV12-4; cdr3_aa: CASSLSGNGYTF; cdr3_nt: TGTGCCAGCAGTTTATCGGGGAATGGCTACACCTTC
clone_size: once; j_call: TRBJ2-7; d_call: TRBD2; v_call: TRBV5-6; cdr3_aa: CASSHLTGTTSGSTYEQYF; cdr3_nt: TGTGCCAGCAGCCACCTAACCGGTACTACTAGCGGTAGTACCTACGAGCAGTACTTC
clone_size: .; j_call: TRBJ2-5; d_call: .; v_call: TRBV11-2; cdr3_aa: CASSLAEGRQETQYF; cdr3_nt: TGTGCCAGCAGCTTAGCGGAAGGGAGGCAAGAGACCCAGTACTTC
clone_size: .; j_call: TRBJ1-1; d_call: .; v_call: TRBV9; cdr3_aa: CASSVDDRLAFF; cdr3_nt: TGTGCCAGCAGCGTAGATGACAGATTAGCTTTCTTT
clone_size: .; j_call: TRBJ2-2; d_call: .; v_call: TRBV6-1; cdr3_aa: CASSEVYRVNTGELFF; cdr3_nt: TGTGCCAGCAGTGAAGTATACAGGGTGAACACCGGGGAGCTGTTTTTT
clone_size: .; j_call: TRBJ1-3; d_call: TRBD1; v_call: TRBV7-9; cdr3_aa: CASTLEGAQGNTIYF; cdr3_nt: TGTGCCAGCACCTTGGAGGGGGCGCAGGGAAACACCATATATTTT
clone_size: .; j_call: TRBJ2-7; d_call: .; v_call: TRBV5-1; cdr3_aa: CASSLGQGPYEQYF; cdr3_nt: TGCGCCAGCAGCTTGGGGCAGGGTCCCTACGAGCAGTACTTC
clone_size: .; j_call: TRBJ2-3; d_call: TRBD1; v_call: TRBV19; cdr3_aa: CASSPGTASTDTQYF; cdr3_nt: TGTGCCAGTAGTCCCGGGACAGCAAGCACAGATACGCAGTATTTT
clone_size: .; j_call: TRBJ2-7; d_call: TRBD1; v_call: TRBV7-2; cdr3_aa: CASSSMTGPYEQYF; cdr3_nt: TGTGCCAGCAGCTCCATGACAGGGCCCTACGAGCAGTACTTC
clone_size: .; j_call: TRBJ1-6; d_call: .; v_call: TRBV6-2/TRBV6-3; cdr3_aa: CASSEQGVNSPLHF; cdr3_nt: TGTGCCAGCAGCGAACAGGGAGTGAATTCACCCCTCCACTTT
clone_size: .; j_call: TRBJ1-2; d_call: TRBD1; v_call: TRBV5-1; cdr3_aa: CASSLAYGTATNYGYTF; cdr3_nt: TGCGCCAGCAGCTTGGCCTATGGGACAGCAACTAACTATGGCTACACCTTC
clone_size: .; j_call: TRBJ2-3; d_call: TRBD1; v_call: TRBV30; cdr3_aa: CACLPGQADSTDTQYF; cdr3_nt: TGTGCCTGCCTCCCCGGACAGGCCGATAGCACAGATACGCAGTATTTT
clone_size: .; j_call: TRBJ2-2; d_call: TRBD2; v_call: TRBV5-4; cdr3_aa: CASSPELTSANTGELFF; cdr3_nt: TGTGCCAGCAGCCCGGAACTGACTAGCGCTAACACCGGGGAGCTGTTTTTT
clone_size: .; j_call: TRBJ1-3; d_call: .; v_call: TRBV6-1; cdr3_aa: CASSEVGTSGNTIYF; cdr3_nt: TGTGCCAGCAGTGAAGTGGGGACATCTGGAAACACCATATATTTT
clone_size: .; j_call: TRBJ2-1; d_call: .; v_call: TRBV28; cdr3_aa: CASSFSREQFF; cdr3_nt: TGTGCCAGCAGTTTCTCCAGGGAGCAGTTCTTC
clone_size: once; j_call: TRBJ1-6; d_call: TRBD1; v_call: TRBV19; cdr3_aa: CASNGQGNSPLHF; cdr3_nt: TGTGCCAGTAACGGACAGGGGAATTCACCCCTCCACTTT
clone_size: .; j_call: TRBJ1-2; d_call: .; v_call: TRBV5-5; cdr3_aa: CASSLAGGLNYGYTF; cdr3_nt: TGTGCCAGCAGCTTGGCGGGGGGCCTTAACTATGGCTACACCTTC
clone_size: few; j_call: TRBJ1-5; d_call: .; v_call: TRBV5-4; cdr3_aa: CASSIGQTQPQHF; cdr3_nt: TGTGCCAGCAGCATAGGACAGACCCAGCCCCAGCATTTT
clone_size: .; j_call: TRBJ1-6; d_call: TRBD1; v_call: TRBV5-1; cdr3_aa: CASSLQGARSPLHF; cdr3_nt: TGCGCCAGCAGCTTGCAGGGGGCGCGCTCACCCCTCCACTTT
clone_size: .; j_call: TRBJ1-4; d_call: TRBD1; v_call: TRBV3-1/TRBV3-2; cdr3_aa: CASSQHGDRGSTNEKLFF; cdr3_nt: TGTGCCAGCAGCCAACACGGGGACAGGGGTTCAACTAATGAAAAACTGTTTTTT
clone_size: .; j_call: TRBJ1-2; d_call: .; v_call: TRBV23-1; cdr3_aa: CASSQGPPRSNYGYTF; cdr3_nt: TGCGCCAGCAGTCAGGGGCCGCCGAGGAGCAACTATGGCTACACCTTC
clone_size: .; j_call: TRBJ2-7; d_call: .; v_call: TRBV5-1; cdr3_aa: CASSLIITGDSEQYF; cdr3_nt: TGCGCCAGCAGCTTAATTATTACAGGGGACTCCGAGCAGTACTTC
clone_size: .; j_call: TRBJ1-1; d_call: TRBD1; v_call: TRBV5-6; cdr3_aa: CASSLRTGTGGTEAFF; cdr3_nt: TGTGCCAGCAGCTTGAGGACAGGTACTGGGGGTACTGAAGCTTTCTTT
clone_size: .; j_call: TRBJ1-1; d_call: .; v_call: TRBV5-4; cdr3_aa: CASSLPGHEKDEAFF; cdr3_nt: TGTGCCAGCAGCTTACCGGGACATGAGAAGGATGAAGCTTTCTTT
clone_size: .; j_call: TRBJ1-1; d_call: .; v_call: TRBV11-2; cdr3_aa: CASSSTGLLMNTEAFF; cdr3_nt: TGTGCCAGCAGCTCAACAGGACTACTCATGAACACTGAAGCTTTCTTT
clone_size: .; j_call: TRBJ2-7; d_call: .; v_call: TRBV21-1; cdr3_aa: CASSGTWDSPYEQYF; cdr3_nt: TGTGCCAGCAGCGGAACCTGGGACTCCCCCTACGAGCAGTACTTC
clone_size: .; j_call: TRBJ1-5; d_call: .; v_call: TRBV19; cdr3_aa: CASSDLRGGDQPQHF; cdr3_nt: TGTGCCAGTAGTGATCTTAGGGGGGGGGATCAGCCCCAGCATTTT
clone_size: .; j_call: TRBJ2-1; d_call: .; v_call: TRBV5-1; cdr3_aa: CASSSDSGNEQFF; cdr3_nt: TGCGCCAGCAGCTCTGACTCGGGAAATGAGCAGTTCTTC
clone_size: .; j_call: TRBJ1-5; d_call: TRBD1; v_call: TRBV27; cdr3_aa: CASSGTGGVQPQHF; cdr3_nt: TGTGCCAGCAGTGGGACAGGGGGGGTTCAGCCCCAGCATTTT
clone_size: .; j_call: TRBJ2-5; d_call: .; v_call: TRBV5-1; cdr3_aa: CASSLGVERGETQYF; cdr3_nt: TGCGCCAGCAGCTTGGGGGTCGAACGGGGAGAGACCCAGTACTTC
clone_size: .; j_call: TRBJ1-5; d_call: .; v_call: TRBV24-1; cdr3_aa: CATSGGGIGNQPQHF; cdr3_nt: TGTGCCACCAGTGGTGGGGGGATCGGCAATCAGCCCCAGCATTTT
clone_size: .; j_call: TRBJ2-3; d_call: TRBD1; v_call: TRBV29-1; cdr3_aa: CSVERQGAGTDTQYF; cdr3_nt: TGCAGCGTTGAACGACAGGGGGCGGGGACAGATACGCAGTATTTT
clone_size: .; j_call: TRBJ1-1; d_call: TRBD1; v_call: TRBV18; cdr3_aa: CASSPETGTGHNEAFF; cdr3_nt: TGTGCCAGCTCACCAGAGACCGGGACAGGGCATAATGAAGCTTTCTTT
clone_size: .; j_call: TRBJ1-5; d_call: TRBD1; v_call: TRBV5-5; cdr3_aa: CASSLGDRGGNQPQHF; cdr3_nt: TGTGCCAGCAGCTTGGGGGACAGGGGTGGCAATCAGCCCCAGCATTTT
clone_size: once; j_call: TRBJ2-3; d_call: .; v_call: TRBV27; cdr3_aa: CASSQPGLVTDTQYF; cdr3_nt: TGTGCCAGCAGTCAACCGGGACTGGTCACAGATACGCAGTATTTT
clone_size: .; j_call: TRBJ1-3; d_call: .; v_call: TRBV24-1; cdr3_aa: CATSPGGDSGNTIYF; cdr3_nt: TGTGCCACCAGTCCCGGGGGGGACTCTGGAAACACCATATATTTT
clone_size: .; j_call: TRBJ2-7; d_call: .; v_call: TRBV11-3; cdr3_aa: CASSPTSGAYEQYF; cdr3_nt: TGTGCCAGCTCTCCGACTAGTGGGGCCTACGAGCAGTACTTC
clone_size: few; j_call: TRBJ2-3; d_call: TRBD2; v_call: TRBV7-2; cdr3_aa: CASSLVAGGTDTQYF; cdr3_nt: TGTGCCAGCAGCTTAGTAGCGGGGGGCACAGATACGCAGTATTTT